This T cell receptor beta chain comes out of a study of response to subunit inactivated influenza vaccine. TCRdb used MiXCR to reprocess the RT-PCR reads, holding one entry per CDR3 protein. The profile covers hundreds of thousands of distinct CDR3 sequences, with about 10% appearing a single time and about 12% taken by the ten largest. A word on this clonotype: Antigen: not known.

Regarding the study as a whole: Authors proposed each seasonal influenza vaccination draws in few new T cells.

The CDR3 totals 15 residues. V shed 1 base, J shed 5 bases, and the junction held 4 bases outside the gene matches. Germline CDR1 is DFQATT and CDR2 is SNEGSKA (reference sequence). The chain recombines TRBV20-1 with TRBJ2-1, with TRBD1 identical over 11 bases. The source is a man between 45 and 60 years old who received an inactivated influenza vaccine. The sample here was PBMCs from blood, taken more than 35 days after vaccination. CDR3 in amino acids: CSARGADRGHNEQFF. The CDR3 region has the DNA TGCAGTGCTAGAGGGGCGGACAGGGGGCACAATGAGCAGTTCTTC.